This T cell receptor beta chain was retrieved from a study of blood T cells in healthy people across ages. This clonotype was detected only a few times. The ends lost 6 bases at V and 14 bases at J; junction bases unmatched: 10. CDR3 length: 12 residues. Germline V lookup: CDR1 SEHNR, CDR2 FQNEAQ (reference sequence). With a J-beta primer mix and a sample-barcoded 5' primer, a second PCR ran about 7 to 11 cycles. Carrying 12 random nucleotides, a template-switch adaptor labeled each individual cDNA molecule. TCRdb reprocessed the 5' RACE reads with MiXCR, giving one entry per CDR3 protein. The sample comprises 1.5 million to 2 million distinct CDR3 sequences, roughly 50% of which are singletons, and roughly 2.1% rests with the top ten.

This rearrangement joins TRBV7-9 to TRBJ2-1; 7 bases align to TRBD1. Sequenced sample: blood. This receptor was obtained from a woman between 35 and 50 years old in good health. The CDR3 sequence: CASRSEGAGKFF. The DNA of the CDR3 is TGTGCCAGCAGATCAGAGGGGGCAGGGAAGTTCTTC.